The entry below gives a single TCR beta chain sequence along with its context. What antigen it recognizes has not been identified. No quality values exist for individual bases; no much larger clone is one base distant. The sample's time point label, decoded: about 28 days (+/-7) after the second vaccine dose. Because spike-specific TCR depth and breadth did not differ between the two schedules, AZD1222 recipients who got a second dose at roughly 4 weeks were pooled with those who got a second dose at roughly 12 weeks. Vaccinee samples were obtained from the UK trials COV001 and COV002, which included a single-blind randomized controlled phase 2/3 trial of AZD1222 (ChAdOx1 nCoV-19) in healthy adults. For TCRbeta chain sequencing, PBMC samples from trial participants were taken at day 0 and at day 28 after the second dose. CDR1 and CDR2, looked up from the germline V gene, are SGHTA and FQGNSA. Cut back by 4 bases and 5 bases, the V and J ends lie 17 bases apart. The CDR3 numbers 15 residues from cysteine through phenylalanine. Only the CDR3 DNA is retained, 45 bases long and in frame from the first base.

These data originate in a study of T cell responses to AZD1222 COVID-19 vaccine (dated by TCRdb to the early 2020s). Looking at the study overall: TCR sequencing covered 233 trial participants: 200 to 220 given two doses of AZD1222 and 26 given two doses of MenACWY control vaccine. Enrollment into the trials was organized by age into subgroups of 18-55, 56-69 and 70-plus years, and those subgroups contained approximately 150, 30 and 60 TCR-sequenced participants, respectively.

Overall results and qualifications from the work: Most participants were white British and females outnumbered males, and the authors suggested that clonal diversity may have been underestimated. Only a handful of AZD1222 recipients were SARS-CoV-2 seropositive at baseline, limiting conclusions about previously exposed vaccinees. No day 14 peak-response samples were available, so repertoires were characterized only after the peak T cell response. Nearly half of unique spike-specific TCRs reportedly recognized epitopes outside regions mutated in the B.1.351 and B.1.1.7 variants. After two AZD1222 doses, both the breadth and the depth of spike-specific TCRs were significantly higher than at day 0 and than in MenACWY recipients. Vaccine-associated CD4 TCRs spanned the whole spike protein, with dominant responses in regions 160-218 and 743-854. In the small 56-69-year group, the increase in depth fell short of significance, most likely because of low power.

The CDR3 regions of human TCRbeta chains were analyzed by immunosequencing. As for the original processing: Repertoire TCRs were checked for matches against a reference library of SARS-CoV-2-specific TCRs that had been generated using the MIRA antigen-specificity platform. Breadth was defined as the fraction of unique TCRs that were SARS-CoV-2-associated. Depth was defined as the fraction of total T cells that were SARS-CoV-2-associated. Using the MIRA data, each spike-specific TCR was assigned both to the spike region to which the TCR was reactive and to a CD4 or CD8 class. Log10-transformed breadth and depth values were compared by one-way ANOVA with Sidak's multiple comparisons tests. TCRdb took over this immuneACCESS table, retaining in-frame rearrangements with V and J assigned. Such tables are incomplete; in checked studies, under half of the missing clones stem from an unresolved V gene, and the remainder is unexplained. V and J calls and clone size are those listed in that table; D and trimming were worked out from the DNA. The sample contains 80,000 to 95,000 clones, 90% of them found a single time. The top ten hold approximately 5% of the sample.

The chain is assembled from TRBV7-2 and TRBJ1-1; the D segment could be TRBD1, given 6 matching bases. The input for sequencing was peripheral blood, taken 28 days after the second AZD1222 dose. This receptor was taken from an adult who received the AZD1222 COVID-19 vaccine. The base sequence is TGTGCCAGCAGCTATACCGGGACAACTGGGACTGAAGCTTTCTTT. The resulting protein is CASSYTGTTGTEAFF.